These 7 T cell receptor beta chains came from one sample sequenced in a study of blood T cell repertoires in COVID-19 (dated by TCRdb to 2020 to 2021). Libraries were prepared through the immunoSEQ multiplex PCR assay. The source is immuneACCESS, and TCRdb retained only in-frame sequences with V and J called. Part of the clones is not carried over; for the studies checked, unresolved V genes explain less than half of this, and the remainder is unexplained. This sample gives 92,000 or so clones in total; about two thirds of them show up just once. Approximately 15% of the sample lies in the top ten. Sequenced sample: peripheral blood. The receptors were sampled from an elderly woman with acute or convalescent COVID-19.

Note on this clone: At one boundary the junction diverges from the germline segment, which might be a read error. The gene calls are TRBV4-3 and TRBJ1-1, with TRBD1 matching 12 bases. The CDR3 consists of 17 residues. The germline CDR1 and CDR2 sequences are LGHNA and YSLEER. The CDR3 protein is CASRQGGTGGISGEAFF. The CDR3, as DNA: TGCGCCAGCAGACAAGGCGGGACAGGGGGCATTAGTGGTGAAGCTTTCTTT.

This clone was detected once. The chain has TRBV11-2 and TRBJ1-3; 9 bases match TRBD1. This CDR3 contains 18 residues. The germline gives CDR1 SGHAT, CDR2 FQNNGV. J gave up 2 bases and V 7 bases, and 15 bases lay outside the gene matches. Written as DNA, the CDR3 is TGTGCCAGCACCTCGAAGGGGGACAGGGAGAGGGCTGGAAACACCATATATTTT. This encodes CASTSKGDRERAGNTIYF.

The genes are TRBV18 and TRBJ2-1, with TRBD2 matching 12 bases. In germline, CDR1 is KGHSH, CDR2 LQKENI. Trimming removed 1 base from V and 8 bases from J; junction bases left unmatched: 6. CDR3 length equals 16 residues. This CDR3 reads CASSPLALAGGDEQFF. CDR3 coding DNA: TGTGCCAGCTCACCACTTGCCCTAGCGGGGGGGGATGAGCAGTTCTTC.

The CDR3 region is CASSVETLSYQPQHF. CDR3 sequence (DNA): TGTGCCAGTAGTGTTGAGACTCTCTCGTATCAGCCCCAGCATTTT. The chain recombines TRBV19 with TRBJ1-5; no clear D. Looked up from germline, CDR1 is LNHDA and CDR2 is SQIVND (reference sequence). Trimming pared 5 bases from V and 5 bases from J, leaving 16 bases between. This CDR3 spans 15 amino acids.

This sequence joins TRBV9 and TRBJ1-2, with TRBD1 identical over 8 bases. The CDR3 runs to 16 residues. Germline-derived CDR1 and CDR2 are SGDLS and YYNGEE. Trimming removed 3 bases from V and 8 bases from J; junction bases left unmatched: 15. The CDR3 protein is CASSEGGQAPRPGYTF. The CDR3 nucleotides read TGTGCCAGCAGCGAGGGGGGACAGGCCCCACGCCCGGGCTACACCTTC.

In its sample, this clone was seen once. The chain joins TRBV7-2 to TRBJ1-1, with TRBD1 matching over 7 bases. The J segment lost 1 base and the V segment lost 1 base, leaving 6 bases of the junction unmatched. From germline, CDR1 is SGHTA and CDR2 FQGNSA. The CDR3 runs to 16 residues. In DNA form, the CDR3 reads TGTGCCAGCAGCTTAGTATGGGACAGCTCGAACACTGAAGCTTTCTTT. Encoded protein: CASSLVWDSSNTEAFF.

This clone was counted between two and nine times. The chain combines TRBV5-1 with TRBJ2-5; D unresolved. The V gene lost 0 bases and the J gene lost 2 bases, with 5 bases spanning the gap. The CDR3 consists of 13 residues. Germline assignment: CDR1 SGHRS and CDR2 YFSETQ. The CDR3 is CASSLANQETQYF. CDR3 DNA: TGCGCCAGCAGCTTGGCAAATCAAGAGACCCAGTACTTC.